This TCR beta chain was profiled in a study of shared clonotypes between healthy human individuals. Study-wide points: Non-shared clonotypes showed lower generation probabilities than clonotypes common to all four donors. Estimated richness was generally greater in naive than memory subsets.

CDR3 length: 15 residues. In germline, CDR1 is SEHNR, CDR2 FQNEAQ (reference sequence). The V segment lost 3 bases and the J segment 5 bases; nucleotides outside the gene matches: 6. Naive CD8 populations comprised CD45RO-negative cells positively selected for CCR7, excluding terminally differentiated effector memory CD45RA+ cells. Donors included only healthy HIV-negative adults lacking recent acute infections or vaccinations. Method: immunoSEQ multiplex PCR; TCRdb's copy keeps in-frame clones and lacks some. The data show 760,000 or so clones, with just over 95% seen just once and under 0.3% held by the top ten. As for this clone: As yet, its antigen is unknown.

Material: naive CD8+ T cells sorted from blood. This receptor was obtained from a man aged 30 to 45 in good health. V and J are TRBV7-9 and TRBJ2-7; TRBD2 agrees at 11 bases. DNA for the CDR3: TGTGCCAGCAGCTTTTATCCTAGCGGGAGGAACGAGCAGTACTTC. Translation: CASSFYPSGRNEQYF.